These T cell receptor delta chains were read from a single sample in a study of Vδ1+ human thymocytes. With CATT, TCRdb re-called clones from the multiplex PCR reads. Among about 53,000 delta-chain clones listed, over 12% were seen once. The specimen was Vdelta1+ gamma-delta thymocytes from the thymus. These receptors were obtained from a girl less than two years old who had congenital heart surgery. Each CDR3 is given with its conserved first and last residue. D genes are given only for firm matches.

>TRDD3|TRDV1
CALGEPPYWGIRGTDKLIF
>TRDD3|TRDV1
CALGELYGGYAVTDKLIF
>TRDD3|TRDV2
CACDTLGDRLTAQLFF
>TRDD2|TRDV1
CALGEHFLRELDTDKLIF
>TRDD3|TRDV1
CALGEQGKGTTGGYWRRPDKLIF
>-|TRDV1
CALGCPTPDQYTDKLIF
>-|TRDV1
CALGEYEYVEGTDKLIF
>-|TRDV1
CALVERGESRGGMMFTDKLIF
>TRDD3|TRDV1
CALGAQLPPAGLGDTTDKLIF
>TRDD3|TRDV2
CACVGGGIQELDKLIF
>-|TRDV1
CALGELPAARWTDKLIF
>-|TRDV1
CALGELEYRPGIGGIDTDKLIF
>-|TRDV1
CALGTPRGSPYTDKLIF
>TRDD2|TRDV1
CALGAPLFLRKAYTDKLIF
>-|TRDV1
CALGEVLRWGSSGEYTDKLIF
>TRDD3|TRDV1
CALGNAPSSDLGGDTAERLIF
>-|TRDV1
CALGEPPSLAYTDKLIF
>TRDD3|TRDV1
CALGVFLPGGFGTDKLIF
>-|TRDV1
CALGELPAFPAGRLYTVGRYTDKLIF
>-|TRDV1
CALGVPWASVTDKLIF
>TRDD3|TRDV1
CALGEPVFLLGDTYFTDKLIF
>TRDD3|TRDV1
CALGDDLPFWGIPLTDKLIF
>TRDD3|TRDV1
CALGEPLGHVLGDSRLIF
>-|TRDV1
CALGEPTRWGLYTDKLIF
>TRDD3|TRDV1
CALGERCHTLGDRYTDKLIF
>-|TRDV1
CALGDPRGCRDKLIF
>-|TRDV1
CALGERPRGAHYTDKLIF